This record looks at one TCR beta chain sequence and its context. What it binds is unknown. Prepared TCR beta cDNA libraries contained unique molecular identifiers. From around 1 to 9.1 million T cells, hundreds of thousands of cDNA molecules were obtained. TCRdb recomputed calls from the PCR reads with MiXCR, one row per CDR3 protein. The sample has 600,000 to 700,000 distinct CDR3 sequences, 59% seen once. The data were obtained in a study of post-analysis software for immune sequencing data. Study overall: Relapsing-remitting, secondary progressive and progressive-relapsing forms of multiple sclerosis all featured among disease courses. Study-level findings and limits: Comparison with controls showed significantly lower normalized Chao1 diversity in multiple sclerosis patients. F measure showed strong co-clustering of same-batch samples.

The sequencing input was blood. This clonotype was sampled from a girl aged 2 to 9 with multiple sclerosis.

This CDR3 reads CASSLFSGGAIIGELFF. CDR3 DNA: TGTGCCAGCAGCTTATTTTCGGGGGGGGCCATTATTGGGGAGCTGTTTTTT. The J gene is TRBJ2-2, the V gene TRBV7-2; 8 bases line up with TRBD2. Trimming at V came to 2 bases and at J to 8 bases, leaving 13 bases not matched to a gene. The CDR3 is 17 residues long. The germline gives CDR1 SGHTA, CDR2 FQGNSA.